The rows below give T cell receptor beta chains drawn from one sample of a study of blood T cell repertoires in COVID-19. Assay used: immunoSEQ multiplex PCR; TCRdb lists only in-frame clones, some missing. The data show 100,000 to 120,000 clones, 60% to 80% seen once. The material sequenced was peripheral blood. These receptors all come from a woman of 80 years or more with active or convalescent COVID-19. Each CDR3 is given with its conserved first and last residue. Fields, in order: CDR3 protein, CDR3 DNA, clone size, V gene, J gene, D gene. The D gene is left open where the match is weak. Not all rows give a size; the values are once, few, many and, for expanded clones, a class.

cdr3_aa: CASSEFSLAGGDEQYF; cdr3_nt: TGTGCCAGCAGTGAATTCAGTTTGGCGGGAGGGGACGAGCAGTACTTC; clone_size: once; v_call: TRBV2; j_call: TRBJ2-7; d_call: TRBD2
cdr3_aa: CASSETPDRDQPQHF; cdr3_nt: TGTGCCAGCAGCGAAACCCCTGACAGAGATCAGCCCCAGCATTTT; clone_size: -; v_call: TRBV9; j_call: TRBJ1-5; d_call: -
cdr3_aa: CASSHSTSGANVLTF; cdr3_nt: TGCGCCAGCAGCCACAGTACCTCTGGGGCCAACGTCCTGACTTTC; clone_size: -; v_call: TRBV5-1; j_call: TRBJ2-6; d_call: -
cdr3_aa: CASVQSTDTQYF; cdr3_nt: TGTGCTAGTGTGCAGAGCACAGATACGCAGTATTTT; clone_size: -; v_call: TRBV12-5; j_call: TRBJ2-3; d_call: -
cdr3_aa: CASSQVPSGGANVLTF; cdr3_nt: TGCGCCAGCAGCCAAGTCCCTAGCGGTGGGGCCAACGTCCTGACTTTC; clone_size: -; v_call: TRBV4-1; j_call: TRBJ2-6; d_call: TRBD2
cdr3_aa: CASSLYFRATDTQYF; cdr3_nt: TGTGCCAGCAGCTTGTATTTTCGCGCTACAGATACGCAGTATTTT; clone_size: -; v_call: TRBV5-4; j_call: TRBJ2-3; d_call: -
cdr3_aa: CAWRGQGSFANYGYTF; cdr3_nt: TGTGCCTGGCGTGGGCAGGGGTCTTTTGCTAACTATGGCTACACCTTC; clone_size: few; v_call: TRBV30; j_call: TRBJ1-2; d_call: -
cdr3_aa: CASKSSSYNSPLHF; cdr3_nt: TGTGCCAGCAAGTCGAGCTCCTATAATTCACCCCTCCACTTT; clone_size: -; v_call: TRBV2; j_call: TRBJ1-6; d_call: -
cdr3_aa: CASRLQGAFGYGYTF; cdr3_nt: TGCGCCAGCAGATTACAGGGGGCCTTTGGCTATGGCTACACCTTC; clone_size: -; v_call: TRBV5-1; j_call: TRBJ1-2; d_call: TRBD1
cdr3_aa: CSASRGLAADTQYF; cdr3_nt: TGCAGTGCTAGTCGGGGACTAGCGGCAGATACGCAGTATTTT; clone_size: medium-sized; v_call: TRBV20-1; j_call: TRBJ2-3; d_call: TRBD2
cdr3_aa: CASTAGGPGNEQFF; cdr3_nt: TGTGCCAGCACGGCGGGAGGGCCGGGCAATGAGCAGTTCTTC; clone_size: -; v_call: TRBV12-1; j_call: TRBJ2-1; d_call: -
cdr3_aa: CASSQDHSGRREETQYF; cdr3_nt: TGTGCCAGCAGCCAGGACCATAGCGGGAGGCGTGAGGAGACCCAGTACTTC; clone_size: -; v_call: TRBV3-1/TRBV3-2; j_call: TRBJ2-5; d_call: TRBD2
cdr3_aa: CASSLPAGAETQYF; cdr3_nt: TGCGCCAGCAGCTTGCCAGCTGGAGCGGAGACCCAGTACTTC; clone_size: -; v_call: TRBV5-1; j_call: TRBJ2-5; d_call: -
cdr3_aa: CASSIGLADYNEQFF; cdr3_nt: TGCGCCAGCAGCATTGGACTAGCGGACTACAATGAGCAGTTCTTC; clone_size: once; v_call: TRBV5-1; j_call: TRBJ2-1; d_call: TRBD2
cdr3_aa: CASSSSGASYEQYF; cdr3_nt: TGTGCCAGCAGCTCCTCAGGGGCTTCCTACGAGCAGTACTTC; clone_size: -; v_call: TRBV7-2; j_call: TRBJ2-7; d_call: -
cdr3_aa: CASSLYRGDNTEAFF; cdr3_nt: TGTGCCAGCAGCTTATACAGGGGCGACAACACTGAAGCTTTCTTT; clone_size: -; v_call: TRBV7-2; j_call: TRBJ1-1; d_call: TRBD1
cdr3_aa: CASSLVGSGELFF; cdr3_nt: TGTGCCAGCAGCTTAGTGGGCTCCGGGGAGCTGTTTTTT; clone_size: few; v_call: TRBV11-3; j_call: TRBJ2-2; d_call: -
cdr3_aa: CASSLGTENYEQYF; cdr3_nt: TGCGCCAGCAGCTTGGGGACAGAAAACTACGAGCAGTACTTC; clone_size: -; v_call: TRBV5-1; j_call: TRBJ2-7; d_call: -
cdr3_aa: CASSLGGTGIGYTF; cdr3_nt: TGCGCCAGCAGCTTGGGGGGGACAGGGATCGGCTACACCTTC; clone_size: once; v_call: TRBV5-1; j_call: TRBJ1-2; d_call: TRBD1
cdr3_aa: CASSLEGQGFFGPKAFF; cdr3_nt: TGTGCCAGCAGCTTGGAGGGACAGGGTTTCTTTGGCCCCAAAGCTTTCTTT; clone_size: -; v_call: TRBV5-8; j_call: TRBJ1-1; d_call: TRBD1
cdr3_aa: CASSRVGGGYGYTF; cdr3_nt: TGCGCCAGCAGCCGGGTCGGGGGTGGCTATGGCTACACCTTC; clone_size: few; v_call: TRBV5-1; j_call: TRBJ1-2; d_call: -
cdr3_aa: CASSDITGSRSYNSPLHF; cdr3_nt: TGTGCCAGCAGCGATATAACAGGGTCGCGGTCCTATAATTCACCCCTCCACTTT; clone_size: -; v_call: TRBV7-8; j_call: TRBJ1-6; d_call: -
cdr3_aa: CSTRTGDEQYF; cdr3_nt: TGCAGCACGCGGACAGGGGACGAGCAGTACTTC; clone_size: -; v_call: TRBV29-1; j_call: TRBJ2-7; d_call: TRBD1
cdr3_aa: CASSYHGGGDEQFF; cdr3_nt: TGTGCCAGCAGCTACCATGGGGGGGGCGATGAGCAGTTCTTC; clone_size: -; v_call: TRBV7-9; j_call: TRBJ2-1; d_call: -
cdr3_aa: CASRGTSGRTDTQYF; cdr3_nt: TGTGCCAGCAGGGGAACCAGCGGTCGCACAGATACGCAGTATTTT; clone_size: -; v_call: TRBV7-9; j_call: TRBJ2-3; d_call: -
cdr3_aa: CASSLHALSGNQPQHF; cdr3_nt: TGTGCCAGCAGCTTGCACGCTTTGAGTGGCAATCAGCCCCAGCATTTT; clone_size: -; v_call: TRBV5-5; j_call: TRBJ1-5; d_call: -
cdr3_aa: CSALSGKQFF; cdr3_nt: TGCAGTGCTCTTAGCGGGAAGCAGTTCTTC; clone_size: -; v_call: TRBV20-1; j_call: TRBJ2-1; d_call: TRBD2
cdr3_aa: CASSSQGRGSFTGELFF; cdr3_nt: TGCGCCAGCAGCTCCCAGGGTAGGGGTAGTTTCACCGGGGAGCTGTTTTTT; clone_size: once; v_call: TRBV5-1; j_call: TRBJ2-2; d_call: -
cdr3_aa: CASSVVGANTEAFF; cdr3_nt: TGTGCCAGCAGCGTAGTAGGGGCGAACACTGAAGCTTTCTTT; clone_size: -; v_call: TRBV9; j_call: TRBJ1-1; d_call: -
cdr3_aa: CASSSDRGHYGYTF; cdr3_nt: TGTGCCAGCAGTTCCGACAGGGGGCACTATGGCTACACCTTC; clone_size: -; v_call: TRBV6-5; j_call: TRBJ1-2; d_call: TRBD1
cdr3_aa: CASSLGQSSGNTIYF; cdr3_nt: TGTGCCAGCAGCCTCGGACAGAGCTCTGGAAACACCATATATTTT; clone_size: -; v_call: TRBV7-9; j_call: TRBJ1-3; d_call: -
cdr3_aa: CANKRSSALREQYF; cdr3_nt: TGTGCTAACAAACGATCCAGCGCCCTAAGGGAGCAGTACTTC; clone_size: few; v_call: TRBV12-5; j_call: TRBJ2-7; d_call: -
cdr3_aa: CASRLQTSDTQYF; cdr3_nt: TGTGCCAGCAGATTACAAACCTCCGATACGCAGTATTTT; clone_size: -; v_call: TRBV5-4; j_call: TRBJ2-3; d_call: -
cdr3_aa: CAIAGTVYNEQFF; cdr3_nt: TGTGCCATTGCCGGGACAGTCTACAATGAGCAGTTCTTC; clone_size: -; v_call: TRBV10-3; j_call: TRBJ2-1; d_call: TRBD1
cdr3_aa: CASSLGGGGGSEKLFF; cdr3_nt: TGTGCCAGCAGTTTAGGTGGCGGGGGGGGGAGTGAAAAACTGTTTTTT; clone_size: -; v_call: TRBV28; j_call: TRBJ1-4; d_call: -
cdr3_aa: CASSIGRTARNTIYF; cdr3_nt: TGTGCCAGTAGTATTGGTCGGACAGCGAGAAACACCATATATTTT; clone_size: -; v_call: TRBV19; j_call: TRBJ1-3; d_call: -
cdr3_aa: CAISERGLETQYF; cdr3_nt: TGTGCCATCAGTGAGAGGGGGCTGGAGACCCAGTACTTC; clone_size: -; v_call: TRBV10-3; j_call: TRBJ2-5; d_call: TRBD1
cdr3_aa: CASSTNKQGGQETQYF; cdr3_nt: TGTGCCAGTAGTACCAATAAACAGGGGGGACAAGAGACCCAGTACTTC; clone_size: -; v_call: TRBV19; j_call: TRBJ2-5; d_call: TRBD1
cdr3_aa: CAISETMTPDRNTDTQYF; cdr3_nt: TGTGCCATCAGTGAGACAATGACCCCAGACAGAAACACAGATACGCAGTATTTT; clone_size: few; v_call: TRBV10-3; j_call: TRBJ2-3; d_call: -
cdr3_aa: CASSLEGQPNEKLFF; cdr3_nt: TGTGCCAGCAGCTTGGAGGGACAGCCTAATGAAAAACTGTTTTTT; clone_size: -; v_call: TRBV7-2; j_call: TRBJ1-4; d_call: TRBD1
cdr3_aa: CASNSLVPSGRVFF; cdr3_nt: TGTGCCAGCAACTCCCTAGTACCGAGCGGGAGGGTTTTCTTC; clone_size: -; v_call: TRBV2; j_call: TRBJ2-1; d_call: TRBD2
cdr3_aa: CASSFSVGHYTGELFF; cdr3_nt: TGTGCCAGCAGTTTTTCGGTGGGGCATTACACCGGGGAGCTGTTTTTT; clone_size: few; v_call: TRBV28; j_call: TRBJ2-2; d_call: -
cdr3_aa: CASGGAGRSETQYF; cdr3_nt: TGTGCCAGTGGGGGGGCGGGAAGATCAGAGACCCAGTACTTC; clone_size: once; v_call: TRBV6-5; j_call: TRBJ2-5; d_call: -
cdr3_aa: CASSIVWAGKNYNEQFF; cdr3_nt: TGTGCCAGCAGTATCGTTTGGGCAGGAAAAAACTACAATGAGCAGTTCTTC; clone_size: -; v_call: TRBV28; j_call: TRBJ2-1; d_call: -
cdr3_aa: CASSISPGSEAFF; cdr3_nt: TGTGCCAGTAGTATTTCACCAGGGTCGGAAGCTTTCTTT; clone_size: -; v_call: TRBV19; j_call: TRBJ1-1; d_call: -
cdr3_aa: CASSPRSSGSPTDTQYF; cdr3_nt: TGTGCCAGCTCACCAAGGTCGAGCGGGAGTCCCACAGATACGCAGTATTTT; clone_size: -; v_call: TRBV18; j_call: TRBJ2-3; d_call: TRBD2
cdr3_aa: CASSLLAGGNTGELFF; cdr3_nt: TGTGCCAGCAGCCTACTAGCGGGAGGAAACACCGGGGAGCTGTTTTTT; clone_size: -; v_call: TRBV9; j_call: TRBJ2-2; d_call: TRBD2
cdr3_aa: CASSEGLAGVSDTQYF; cdr3_nt: TGTGCCAGCAGTGAGGGACTAGCGGGAGTTTCAGATACGCAGTATTTT; clone_size: -; v_call: TRBV2; j_call: TRBJ2-3; d_call: TRBD2
cdr3_aa: CSGFYREQFF; cdr3_nt: TGCAGCGGATTCTACAGGGAGCAGTTCTTC; clone_size: many; v_call: TRBV29-1; j_call: TRBJ2-1; d_call: -
cdr3_aa: CAISESGERGYTF; cdr3_nt: TGTGCCATCAGTGAGTCCGGAGAGCGAGGCTACACCTTC; clone_size: -; v_call: TRBV10-3; j_call: TRBJ1-2; d_call: -
cdr3_aa: CASTQGLAGGKTQYF; cdr3_nt: TGTGCCAGCACCCAGGGACTAGCGGGAGGAAAGACCCAGTACTTC; clone_size: -; v_call: TRBV18; j_call: TRBJ2-5; d_call: TRBD2
cdr3_aa: CASGEGSGTDTQYF; cdr3_nt: TGTGCCTCCGGAGAGGGTTCGGGCACAGATACGCAGTATTTT; clone_size: -; v_call: TRBV9; j_call: TRBJ2-3; d_call: -
cdr3_aa: CASSVGGGGYNEQFF; cdr3_nt: TGTGCCAGCAGCGTAGGTGGAGGAGGATACAATGAGCAGTTCTTC; clone_size: once; v_call: TRBV9; j_call: TRBJ2-1; d_call: -
cdr3_aa: CASSLVSRQNEKLFF; cdr3_nt: TGTGCCAGCAGCTTGGTCTCCCGTCAGAATGAAAAACTGTTTTTT; clone_size: -; v_call: TRBV5-6; j_call: TRBJ1-4; d_call: -
cdr3_aa: CASTPGGPYNEQFF; cdr3_nt: TGTGCCAGCACTCCGGGAGGGCCGTACAATGAGCAGTTCTTC; clone_size: -; v_call: TRBV28; j_call: TRBJ2-1; d_call: TRBD2
cdr3_aa: CASSQTSGHRGDSPLHF; cdr3_nt: TGCGCCAGCAGCCAAACCTCGGGACATCGTGGTGATTCACCCCTCCACTTT; clone_size: -; v_call: TRBV4-3; j_call: TRBJ1-6; d_call: -
cdr3_aa: CASSTDWRSGELFF; cdr3_nt: TGTGCCAGCAGCACTGATTGGAGATCCGGGGAGCTGTTTTTT; clone_size: -; v_call: TRBV7-2; j_call: TRBJ2-2; d_call: -
cdr3_aa: CASSLSDRSPSYEQYF; cdr3_nt: TGTGCCAGCAGCTTATCCGACAGGTCCCCGTCCTACGAGCAGTACTTC; clone_size: -; v_call: TRBV7-9; j_call: TRBJ2-7; d_call: -